Following are 12 T cell receptor beta chains from one sample sequenced in a study of tumor-infiltrating lymphocytes in glioblastoma multiforme. Three nested ARM-PCR rounds with V-beta and C-beta primers built TCRB libraries. One entry per CDR3 protein results from TCRdb running MiXCR on the multiplex PCR reads. Counted here are about 16,000 distinct CDR3 sequences, roughly 73% occurring once; the ten biggest clones make up 30% to 45%. The material sequenced was brain tumor tissue. Receptors originate from a male donor with glioblastoma.

The count of this clonotype is one. This chain's CDR3 is CSARDKKNYNEQFF. CDR3 sequence (DNA): TGCAGTGCTAGAGATAAGAAAAACTACAATGAGCAGTTCTTC. The J gene is TRBJ2-1, the V gene TRBV20-1; D gene uncertain. Germline CDR1 reads DFQATT; CDR2 reads SNEGSKA (reference sequence). CDR3 size: 14 residues. V was shortened by 0 bases and J by 3 bases, with 9 bases between the two germline ends.

This clonotype showed up just a few times. Likely a read error: the CDR3 ends without its conserved phenylalanine or tryptophan. Because the CDR3's place on the DNA is in doubt, the DNA is left out and the CDR3 is given as listed by TCRdb. The chain links TRBV11-2 to TRBJ2-7; the table's D gene call, TRBD2, was not cross checked with the DNA. Germline values: CDR1 SGHAT, CDR2 FQNNGV. Ends included, the CDR3 has 16 residues. The CDR3 sequence is CATSTNLAGNSYEQYL.

The chain recombines TRBV6-6 with TRBJ2-1; 8 bases map to TRBD1. The CDR3 sequence is 17 residues long. The ends lost 5 bases at V and 2 bases at J; junction bases unmatched: 11. CDR1 MNHNY and CDR2 SVGAGI come from the germline V gene (reference sequence). This CDR3 is CASSDPPGGSPYNEQFF. DNA for the CDR3: TGTGCCAGCAGTGATCCTCCAGGGGGCTCACCCTACAATGAGCAGTTCTTC.

A word on this clonotype: This likely comes from a read error, as the CDR3 has no conserved phenylalanine or tryptophan at its end. The chain links TRBV12-3 or TRBV12-4 to TRBJ2-5; 10 nucleotides agree with TRBD2. The CDR3 covers 15 residues. The CDR3 bases are TGTGCCAGTAGTTATACAAGCGGGAGGGGTGAGACCCAGTACTCC. Encoded protein: CASSYTSGRGETQYS.

With regard to this clonotype: Germline is not matched at one junction end, which may reflect a read error. The genes are TRBV11-2 and TRBJ2-7, with unresolved D. This CDR3 has 17 residues. Germline CDR1 is SGHAT and CDR2 is FQNNGV. The CDR3 loop is CASSLGPGTEYNYGQYF. The CDR3 bases are TGTGCCAGCAGCTTAGGCCCCGGTACCGAATACAATTACGGGCAGTACTTC.

The chain uses TRBV6-2 or TRBV6-3 and TRBJ2-3; tentatively, D is TRBD1 or TRBD2 (5 bases each). V was cut by 6 bases and J by 5 bases, with 18 bases left in between. Germline V gene sequence: CDR1 MNHEY, CDR2 SVGEGT. The CDR3 has 15 residues. The CDR3 sequence is CASRDPGRGRDTQYF. In DNA, the CDR3 is TGTGCCAGCAGAGATCCGGGACGGGGCAGAGATACGCAGTATTTT.

V usage is TRBV11-2 and J usage is TRBJ2-3; D remains ambiguous. Per germline, CDR1 SGHAT and CDR2 FQNNGV. Trimming shortened V by 3 bases and J by 2 bases, and 9 bases separated the two germline ends. This CDR3 spans 14 amino acids. As DNA, the CDR3 is TGTGCCAGCAGCTTTGGCCTTACCACAGATACGCAGTATTTT. Translating gives CASSFGLTTDTQYF.

Worth noting for this clonotype: A read error may produce the germline difference seen at one junction end. The chain combines TRBV11-2 with TRBJ2-5, with D tentatively TRBD1 or TRBD2 (5 bases each). This CDR3 region has 13 residues. Germline V lookup: CDR1 SGHAT, CDR2 FQNNGV. The CDR3 DNA follows: TGTGCTAGCAGCTTGGGGGATCAGGAGATCCGGTACTTC. This codes for CASSLGDQEIRYF.

This chain uses TRBV5-1 with TRBJ2-1; D could derive from TRBD1 or TRBD2 (6 bases each). The V and J ends lost 10 bases and 9 bases respectively, with 32 bases between them. Germline values: CDR1 SGHRS, CDR2 YFSETQ. CDR3 length: 17 amino acids. CDR3 DNA: TGCGCCGACATGGACAGAGCATTAACGGGAGATTTGGCTGAGCAGTTCTTC. Its protein is CADMDRALTGDLAEQFF.

This clonotype was recorded once. V gene TRBV11-1 combines with J gene TRBJ2-1; TRBD2 matches at 10 bases. The CDR3 contains 15 residues. Trimming cost V 2 bases and J 4 bases; bases outside gene matches: 2. Germline-derived CDR1 and CDR2 are SGHAT and FQDESV (reference sequence). CDR3 nucleotide sequence: TGTGCCAGCAGCTTACTAGCGGGAGTTTACAATGAGCAGTTCTTC. The encoded protein is CASSLLAGVYNEQFF.

Of note for this clonotype: A junction boundary mismatches the germline segment, possibly from a read error. The chain uses TRBV5-4 and TRBJ2-2, with 10 positions matching TRBD2. The CDR3 runs to 16 residues. From germline, CDR1 is SGHNT and CDR2 YYREEE (reference sequence). CDR3 residues: CASSLPLAGDTGELSF. In nucleotides, the CDR3 is TGTGCCAGCAGCCTCCCTCTAGCGGGAGACACCGGGGAGCTGTCTTTT.

Note on this clonotype: The germline gene is not matched at one end of the junction; a read error may be the cause. The V call is TRBV5-6, the J call TRBJ2-2, with D perhaps TRBD2 (5 bases). The germline CDR1 and CDR2 sequences are SGHDT and YYEEEE. The CDR3 runs to 16 residues. The CDR3 DNA is TGTGCCAGCAGCTTGGCGGATAGGTTCGACACCTGGGAGCCGTTTTTT. The encoded protein is CASSLADRFDTWEPFF.